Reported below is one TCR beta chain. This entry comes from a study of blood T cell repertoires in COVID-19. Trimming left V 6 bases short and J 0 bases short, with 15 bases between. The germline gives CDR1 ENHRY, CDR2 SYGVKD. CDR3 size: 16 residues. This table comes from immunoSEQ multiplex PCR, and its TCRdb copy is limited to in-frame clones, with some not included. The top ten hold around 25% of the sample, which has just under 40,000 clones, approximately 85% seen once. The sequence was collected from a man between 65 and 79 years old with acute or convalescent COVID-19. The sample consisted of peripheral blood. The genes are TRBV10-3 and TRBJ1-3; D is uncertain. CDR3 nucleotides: TGTGCCATCAGCCAAGCGGGGTCTTACTCTGGAAACACCATATATTTT. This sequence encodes CAISQAGSYSGNTIYF.